A single sample is the source of the 20 T cell receptor beta chains below, sequenced in a study of T-cell memory formation after mild COVID-19. MiXCR, run by TCRdb on the 5' RACE reads, gives a single entry per CDR3 protein. The table records 140,000 to 150,000 distinct CDR3 sequences, approximately 5.7% of them present only once. Sequences were obtained from PBMCs or a T cell subset sorted from them (not recorded which). Receptors were obtained from an adult woman who had mild COVID-19 (a few samples of this study predate the infection). Cell type and time point are not known.

This clonotype appeared a few times. The chain combines TRBV30 with TRBJ1-5, with D uncertain. The length of the CDR3 is 14 residues. Germline loops: CDR1 GTSNPN, CDR2 SVGIG (reference sequence). Trimming left V 3 bases short and J 4 bases short, with 13 bases between. CDR3 sequence (DNA): TGTGCCTGGAGAGGCCCAGGTCGAAATCAGCCCCAGCATTTT. Translating it yields CAWRGPGRNQPQHF.

Many counts were recorded for this clonotype. The J gene is TRBJ2-3, the V gene TRBV19, with a weak D call TRBD1 (6 bases). Trimming took 5 bases from V and 2 from J, leaving 17 bases between them. CDR1 is LNHDA, CDR2 SQIVND, per germline (reference sequence). This CDR3 spans 16 amino acids. The CDR3 here is CASSPTRGWTTDTQYF. CDR3 DNA sequence: TGTGCCAGTAGTCCCACTAGGGGGTGGACCACAGATACGCAGTATTTT.

This sequence joins TRBV7-9 and TRBJ2-3; D may be TRBD1 or TRBD2 (5 bases each). This CDR3 contains 15 residues. CDR1 SEHNR and CDR2 FQNEAQ come from the germline V gene (reference sequence). Trimming left V 4 bases short and J 2 bases short, with 13 bases between. Written as DNA, the CDR3 is TGTGCCAGCAGCTGGGGACGAACCAACACAGATACGCAGTATTTT. It yields the protein CASSWGRTNTDTQYF.

This chain uses TRBV28 with TRBJ2-7; 10 bases are shared with TRBD1. Germline assignment: CDR1 MDHEN and CDR2 SYDVKM. Germline trimming cut 4 bases from V and 7 bases from J; bases unmatched to any gene: 16. The CDR3 covers 17 residues. The CDR3 DNA sequence: TGTGCCAGCAGTTACCAGGGGGGGGGACAGGGGAGGAGGGAGCAGTACTTC. This gives the protein CASSYQGGGQGRREQYF.

There are a few counts of this clonotype. The gene calls are TRBV5-1 and TRBJ2-3; 9 nucleotides align to TRBD2. After removal of 3 bases from V and 0 bases from J, the junction contained 2 bases not matched to a gene. Germline assignment: CDR1 SGHRS and CDR2 YFSETQ. The CDR3 consists of 15 residues. The CDR3 reads CASSSSGTSTDTQYF. Here the CDR3 DNA reads TGCGCCAGCAGCTCTAGCGGGACTAGCACAGATACGCAGTATTTT.

This clonotype turned up a few times. V usage is TRBV25-1 and J usage is TRBJ2-1, with a tentative D call TRBD2 (7 bases). This CDR3 spans 13 amino acids. The V end was cut by 8 bases, the J end by 9 bases, with 17 bases between. CDR1 and CDR2 from the germline V gene are MGHDK and SYGVNS. CDR3 sequence (DNA): TGTGCCAGCGGCGATCTGAGGGGGGGTGAGCAGTTCTTC. Its protein is CASGDLRGGEQFF. Full variable domain (missing parts from reference TRBV25-1 and TRBJ2-1): EADIYQTPRYLVIGTGKKITLECSQTMGHDKMYWYQQDPGMELHLIHYSYGVNSTEKGDLSSESTVSRIRTEHFPLTLESARPSHTSQYLCASGDLRGGEQFFGPGTRLTVL.

In its sample, this clonotype was seen many times. V is TRBV29-1 and J is TRBJ2-7, with D perhaps TRBD2 (6 bases). Germline CDR1 reads SQVTM; CDR2 reads ANQGSEA. V gave up 7 bases and J gave up 4 bases, with 23 bases separating them. The CDR3 consists of 15 residues. The CDR3 is CSADGGGTPKYEQYF. CDR3 nucleotides: TGCAGCGCCGACGGGGGAGGAACCCCAAAATACGAGCAGTACTTC.

This chain links TRBV5-1 with TRBJ2-3; possible D gene TRBD2, 5 bases. The CDR3 runs to 15 residues. Germline V gives CDR1 SGHRS, CDR2 YFSETQ. V lost 4 bases and J lost 1, with 13 bases in between. CDR3 DNA: TGCGCCAGCAGCCCTCTAGGGAGAGGCACAGATACGCAGTATTTT. This codes for CASSPLGRGTDTQYF. The full variable domain, in which reference TRBV5-1 and TRBJ2-3 provide the parts outside the CDR3, is KAGVTQTPRYLIKTRGQQVTLSCSPISGHRSVSWYQQTPGQGLQFLFEYFSETQRNKGNFPGRFSGRQFSNSRSEMNVSTLELGDSALYLCASSPLGRGTDTQYFGPGTRLTVL.

This chain connects TRBV12-3 or TRBV12-4 to TRBJ2-2; D is unclear. CDR3 size: 14 residues. Trimming pared 6 bases from V and 0 bases from J, leaving 8 bases between. The CDR3 sequence is CASRFPANTGELFF. The CDR3 DNA is TGTGCCAGCAGATTCCCGGCGAACACCGGGGAGCTGTTTTTT.

There are many counts of this clonotype. The J gene is TRBJ1-2, the V gene TRBV4-2, with 7 bases lining up with TRBD1. The CDR3 has 14 amino acids. Per the germline V gene, CDR1 is LGHNA and CDR2 is YNFKEQ. Trimming at V came to 0 bases and at J to 8 bases, leaving 6 bases not matched to a gene. The CDR3 coding sequence is TGTGCCAGCAGCCAAGATCGAACAGGGGACGGCTACACCTTC. Translated: CASSQDRTGDGYTF.

Here the CDR3 reads CASSESRVGNQPQHF. The CDR3 region has the DNA TGTGCCAGCAGTGAAAGTAGGGTTGGCAATCAGCCCCAGCATTTT. This chain uses TRBV25-1 with TRBJ1-5; D is ambiguous. The CDR3 contains 15 residues. The V gene's germline CDR1 is MGHDK and CDR2 SYGVNS. Trimming removed 2 bases from V and 2 bases from J, with 10 bases in between. The full variable domain, rest sourced from reference TRBV25-1 and TRBJ1-5, is EADIYQTPRYLVIGTGKKITLECSQTMGHDKMYWYQQDPGMELHLIHYSYGVNSTEKGDLSSESTVSRIRTEHFPLTLESARPSHTSQYLCASSESRVGNQPQHFGDGTRLSIL.

This clonotype was seen repeatedly, ten times or more. CDR3 sequence (DNA): TGTGCCAGCAGCGTAGGGACTAGCGGTTACAATGAGCAGTTCTTC. Translating gives CASSVGTSGYNEQFF. The chain has TRBV9 and TRBJ2-1; 10 bases are a match to TRBD2. Germline-derived CDR1 and CDR2 are SGDLS and YYNGEE. With V trimmed by 0 bases and J by 4 bases, 1 base remained unmatched. This CDR3 is 15 amino acids long.

Ten or more counts support this clonotype. The CDR3 sequence: CASSQDPGLLTDTQYF. For the CDR3, the DNA is TGTGCCAGCAGCCAAGATCCGGGACTCCTCACAGATACGCAGTATTTT. The chain recombines TRBV3-1 with TRBJ2-3; D is possibly TRBD2 (6 bases). CDR3 length: 16 residues. Germline CDR1 is LGHDT and CDR2 is YNNKEL (reference sequence). V was cut by 0 bases and J by 2 bases, with 12 bases left in between.

In this sample, this clonotype turned up a few times. The CDR3 protein is CASSGPTSGENIQYF. The CDR3 DNA is TGCGCCAGCAGTGGTCCGACTAGCGGCGAAAACATTCAGTACTTC. This chain joins TRBV4-1 and TRBJ2-4, with 9 bases lining up with TRBD2. V dropped 6 bases and J dropped 5; count of bases not matched to a gene: 8. CDR1 is MGHRA and CDR2 is YSYEKL in the germline V gene. The CDR3 contains 15 residues.

This clonotype was seen at least ten times. The genes are TRBV20-1 and TRBJ2-3; no firm D call. The CDR3 loop spans 17 amino acids. The V gene's germline CDR1 is DFQATT and CDR2 SNEGSKA (reference sequence). The V gene lost 3 bases and the J gene lost 1 base, with 20 bases spanning the gap. The CDR3 DNA sequence: TGCAGTGCTAGGGGGTTGAGCCTTGGTGACCGCACAGATACGCAGTATTTT. Its protein product is CSARGLSLGDRTDTQYF.

At least ten counts were recorded for this clonotype. The J gene is TRBJ2-1, the V gene TRBV9, with TRBD1 matching over 7 bases. Trimming removed 3 bases from V and 7 bases from J; junction bases left unmatched: 10. This CDR3 spans 15 amino acids. Germline V gene data show CDR1 as SGDLS and CDR2 as YYNGEE. In nucleotides, the CDR3 is TGTGCCAGCAGCGACGGGACAGTGGCTATAAATGAGCAGTTCTTC. Translated: CASSDGTVAINEQFF. The full variable domain, rest sourced from reference TRBV9 and TRBJ2-1, is DSGVTQTPKHLITATGQRVTLRCSPRSGDLSVYWYQQSLDQGLQFLIQYYNGEERAKGNILERFSAQQFPDLHSELNLSSLELGDSALYFCASSDGTVAINEQFFGPGTRLTVL.

This clonotype was detected many times. At one end the junction does not follow the germline gene, possibly because of a read error. The genes are TRBV12-3 or TRBV12-4 and TRBJ2-7; D uncertain. This CDR3 region has 11 residues. The CDR3 DNA is TGCGCCAGCAGCTTGGACTACGAGCAGTACTTC. Protein product: CASSLDYEQYF.

This clonotype was seen a single time. The chain joins TRBV19 to TRBJ1-2, with D tentatively TRBD1 (6 bases). CDR3 length: 14 amino acids. V lost 6 bases and J 4 bases, leaving 15 bases between the germline ends. Germline V gives CDR1 LNHDA, CDR2 SQIVND (reference sequence). The CDR3 coding sequence is TGTGCCAGTAGCCCGGACAGTCGCCCCTATGGCTACACCTTC. Residues: CASSPDSRPYGYTF.

In this sample, this clonotype turned up many times. V and J are TRBV12-3 or TRBV12-4 and TRBJ1-2; no clear D gene. This CDR3 is 11 amino acids long. V was cut by 5 bases and J by 8 bases, with 9 bases left in between. The DNA for the CDR3 is TGTGCCAGCAGTGACGCCTTCGGCTACACCTTC. Its protein product is CASSDAFGYTF.

This clonotype was seen more than once but under ten times. The genes are TRBV10-3 and TRBJ2-7, with 9 bases that match TRBD1. The V gene's germline CDR1 is ENHRY and CDR2 SYGVKD. V was pared by 6 bases and J by 4 bases, with 7 bases of the junction left unmatched. The CDR3 is 14 residues long. CDR3 DNA: TGTGCCATCAGCCCGGGACAGGGACGGTACGAGCAGTACTTC. It encodes CAISPGQGRYEQYF.